This TCR beta chain appears in the sequencing data of a study of T cell responses to AZD1222 COVID-19 vaccine. CDR3 length equals 18 residues. The germline gives CDR1 MDHEN, CDR2 SYDVKM. Trimming took off 6 bases at V and 1 base at J, with 25 bases between the two ends. This clone was recorded only once. TCRdb keeps only in-frame clones here, not all; method: immunoSEQ multiplex PCR. The sample consists of around 120,000 clones, around 93% of them appearing once. The V gene is TRBV28, the J gene TRBJ2-7, with a weak D call TRBD2 (5 bases). The source of this sequence is an adult in good health. The sample was peripheral blood, taken on day 0 of AZD1222 vaccination. CDR3 region: CASSFMTNGSRVSYEQYF. DNA for the CDR3: TGTGCCAGCAGCTTTATGACTAATGGCTCACGGGTGTCCTACGAGCAGTACTTC.